The 24 T cell receptor beta chains listed next were all sequenced from one sample in a study of blood T cell dynamics during melanoma immunotherapy. Noted time point: week 3, after first cycle of checkpoint inhibitor. Here immunoSEQ multiplex PCR was the method, and the copy in TCRdb shows in-frame clones only, minus some. The data show roughly 12,000 clones, roughly 83% seen once. The sample consisted of blood, taken from a patient treated with checkpoint blockade. All receptors derive from a human donor with melanoma.

The chain recombines TRBV29-1 with TRBJ1-4; D is undetermined. CDR3 size: 14 residues. V was pared by 2 bases and J by 7 bases, with 14 bases between. Germline V gene data show CDR1 as SQVTM and CDR2 as ANQGSEA. CDR3 in DNA: TGCAGCGTTGAAAGATCAGGCATGGGTGAAAAACTGTTTTTT. It codes for CSVERSGMGEKLFF.

The chain uses TRBV6-4 and TRBJ1-2; D not resolved. This CDR3 is built from 12 residues. Looked up from germline, CDR1 is MRHNA and CDR2 is SNTAGT. V lost 7 bases and J 4 bases, leaving 10 bases between the germline ends. The CDR3 loop reads CASIPFIYGYTF. CDR3 nucleotide sequence: TGTGCCAGCATCCCTTTTATCTATGGCTACACCTTC.

This chain connects TRBV29-1 to TRBJ2-1; 7 bases agree with TRBD1. Unmatched junction bases numbered 3, after V lost 7 bases and J lost 0 bases. This CDR3 has 13 residues. Germline values: CDR1 SQVTM, CDR2 ANQGSEA. The CDR3 DNA sequence: TGCAGCGGACAGGGTGTCTCCTACAATGAGCAGTTCTTC. It is translated as CSGQGVSYNEQFF.

The V and J genes are TRBV5-4 and TRBJ1-1; D possibly corresponds to TRBD1 (5 bases). Germline V gene lookup returns CDR1 SGHNT and CDR2 YYREEE (reference sequence). With 0 bases removed from V and 1 base from J, the gap between germline ends came to 7 bases. The CDR3 is 14 amino acids. As DNA, the CDR3 is TGTGCCAGCAGCTTGGACAGGAGGAACACTGAAGCTTTCTTT. It is translated as CASSLDRRNTEAFF.

Turning to this clone: This CDR3 is also generated by other DNA sequences in the sample. The chain joins TRBV18 to TRBJ1-5; D gene unclear. CDR1 is KGHSH and CDR2 is LQKENI in the germline V gene. The V end was cut by 3 bases, the J end by 0 bases, with 6 bases between. The CDR3 spans 14 residues. Here the CDR3 DNA reads TGTGCCAGCTCACCGCAGGTTAGCAATCAGCCCCAGCATTTT. Translating gives CASSPQVSNQPQHF.

The chain employs TRBV5-1 and TRBJ2-7, with TRBD1 identical over 11 bases. Germline CDR1 reads SGHRS; CDR2 reads YFSETQ. Trimming at V came to 4 bases and at J to 4 bases, leaving 4 bases not matched to a gene. The CDR3 consists of 14 residues. CDR3 residues: CASSPGQGGYEQYF. Written as DNA, the CDR3 is TGCGCCAGCAGCCCGGGACAGGGGGGTTACGAGCAGTACTTC. Using reference TRBV5-1 and TRBJ2-7 for the parts outside the CDR3, the full variable domain is KAGVTQTPRYLIKTRGQQVTLSCSPISGHRSVSWYQQTPGQGLQFLFEYFSETQRNKGNFPGRFSGRQFSNSRSEMNVSTLELGDSALYLCASSPGQGGYEQYFGPGTRLTVT.

The genes are TRBV7-9 and TRBJ2-7; 9 nucleotides agree with TRBD1. V lost 5 bases to trimming and J lost 5 bases; unmatched junction nucleotides: 10. Germline V gene sequence: CDR1 SEHNR, CDR2 FQNEAQ (reference sequence). The CDR3 extends over 15 amino acids. The CDR3 sequence: CASSTRQGGIHEQYF. DNA of the CDR3: TGTGCCAGCAGCACCAGACAGGGGGGGATTCACGAGCAGTACTTC.

The chain links TRBV7-9 to TRBJ2-3; maybe TRBD2 (6 bases). CDR1 and CDR2 (germline): SEHNR, FQNEAQ (reference sequence). Deletions cut 4 bases from V and 3 bases from J, with 11 bases between. The CDR3 extends over 14 amino acids. The CDR3 DNA reads as TGTGCCAGCAGCTCCCGCGGGGCGACAGATACGCAGTATTTT. This gives the protein CASSSRGATDTQYF. The full variable domain, completed using reference TRBV7-9 and TRBJ2-3, is DTGVSQNPRHKITKRGQNVTFRCDPISEHNRLYWYRQTLGQGPEFLTYFQNEAQLEKSRLLSDRFSAERPKGSFSTLEIQRTEQGDSAMYLCASSSRGATDTQYFGPGTRLTVL.

The chain combines TRBV27 with TRBJ2-1, with 8 positions matching TRBD1. The CDR3 totals 14 residues. Germline loops: CDR1 MNHEY, CDR2 SMNVEV (reference sequence). V lost 2 bases to trimming and J lost 5 bases; unmatched junction nucleotides: 2. This CDR3 is CASSLGTGNNEQFF. Written as DNA, the CDR3 is TGTGCCAGCAGTTTAGGGACAGGTAACAATGAGCAGTTCTTC.

The rearrangement uses TRBV29-1 and TRBJ2-1; D is tentatively TRBD1 or TRBD2 (5 bases each). V lost 7 bases and J 10 bases, leaving 14 bases between the germline ends. The CDR3 is 11 residues long. In germline, CDR1 is SQVTM, CDR2 ANQGSEA. CDR3 coding DNA: TGCAGCGGCCGCTCGGGGCGAGAGCAGTTCTTC. Translated: CSGRSGREQFF.

This CDR3 reads CASGLYSGQSYSNQPQHF. DNA of the CDR3: TGTGCTAGTGGTTTGTACAGTGGACAGTCATATAGCAATCAGCCCCAGCATTTT. The chain has TRBV12-5 and TRBJ1-5; perhaps TRBD1 as D (6 bases). V lost 2 bases to trimming and J lost 0 bases, with 17 bases between them. The CDR3 is 18 residues long. CDR1 LGHNT and CDR2 FRNRAP come from the germline V gene.

A single count supports this clone. CDR3 residues: CASSMGQGAYEQYF. As DNA, the CDR3 is TGTGCCAGTAGTATGGGACAGGGGGCTTACGAGCAGTACTTC. J is TRBJ2-7 and V is TRBV19, with 12 bases fitting TRBD1. Germline loops: CDR1 LNHDA, CDR2 SQIVND (reference sequence). The CDR3 totals 14 residues. Trimming cost V 3 bases and J 4 bases; bases outside gene matches: 1. Based on the CDR3 plus reference TRBV19 and TRBJ2-7, the full variable domain is DGGITQSPKYLFRKEGQNVTLSCEQNLNHDAMYWYRQDPGQGLRLIYYSQIVNDFQKGDIAEGYSVSREKKESFPLTVTSAQKNPTAFYLCASSMGQGAYEQYFGPGTRLTVT.

The CDR3 sequence is CASSGGLGEQYF. In nucleotides, the CDR3 is TGTGCCAGCAGTGGAGGGCTAGGCGAGCAGTACTTC. The chain uses TRBV6-6 and TRBJ2-7, with D possibly being TRBD2 (6 bases). Germline loops: CDR1 MNHNY, CDR2 SVGAGI (reference sequence). The CDR3 consists of 12 residues. The V and J ends lost 5 bases and 6 bases respectively, with 11 bases between them.

V gene TRBV2 combines with J gene TRBJ2-2; D possibly corresponds to TRBD2 (6 bases). The V end was cut by 2 bases, the J end by 5 bases, with 12 bases between. The CDR3 sequence is 15 residues long. The germline CDR1 and CDR2 sequences are SNHLY and FYNNEI. CDR3 sequence reads: CASSEWMGGTGELFF. Here the CDR3 DNA reads TGTGCCAGCAGTGAATGGATGGGGGGAACCGGGGAGCTGTTTTTT.

The V gene is TRBV27, the J gene TRBJ2-1; TRBD1 is a possible D gene (6 bases). Trimming took off 3 bases at V and 8 bases at J, with 20 bases between the two ends. The germline V gene has CDR1 MNHEY and CDR2 SMNVEV (reference sequence). The CDR3 has 16 amino acids. The CDR3 coding sequence is TGTGCCAGCAGTTTCTTCAGGGGCCCCGTCTTGCATGAGCAGTTCTTC. Protein sequence: CASSFFRGPVLHEQFF.

The chain joins TRBV7-2 to TRBJ2-3; a possible D gene is TRBD1 (5 bases). Germline lookup yields CDR1 SGHTA and CDR2 FQGNSA. This CDR3 is 17 amino acids long. The V gene lost 5 bases and the J gene lost 2 bases, with 20 bases spanning the gap. CDR3 region: CASSILTAHISTDTQYF. The CDR3 DNA is TGTGCCAGCAGCATCTTGACAGCGCACATTTCCACAGATACGCAGTATTTT.

V and J are TRBV6-5 and TRBJ1-1; 10 bases line up with TRBD1. The germline gives CDR1 MNHEY, CDR2 SVGAGI. The CDR3 runs 15 residues. J was trimmed by 5 bases and V by 5 bases; bases with no gene match: 8. The CDR3 is CASSGDRGRGTEAFF. Written as DNA, the CDR3 is TGTGCCAGCAGTGGAGACAGGGGGCGAGGAACTGAAGCTTTCTTT.

The J gene is TRBJ2-3, the V gene TRBV29-1; 7 nucleotides match TRBD1. This CDR3 is 15 amino acids long. Trimming at V came to 7 bases and at J to 2 bases, leaving 12 bases not matched to a gene. The germline gives CDR1 SQVTM, CDR2 ANQGSEA. CDR3 amino acids: CSGVNRGTPTDTQYF. The DNA of the CDR3 is TGCAGCGGGGTTAACAGGGGCACTCCCACAGATACGCAGTATTTT.

The table lists this clone with a count of one. The chain has TRBV6-5 and TRBJ2-5; 10 positions agree with TRBD2. This CDR3 region has 15 residues. The V and J ends lost 5 bases and 2 bases, in that order; junction bases with no gene match: 5. CDR1 and CDR2 (germline): MNHEY, SVGAGI. Here the CDR3 DNA reads TGTGCCAGCAGTCCTAATAGCGGGGGGCAAGAGACCCAGTACTTC. Its translation: CASSPNSGGQETQYF.

In its sample, this clone was seen a few times. The rearrangement joins TRBV7-9 to TRBJ1-2, with D perhaps matching TRBD1 (5 bases). Deletions cut 3 bases from V and 8 bases from J, with 10 bases between. Germline V gives CDR1 SEHNR, CDR2 FQNEAQ (reference sequence). The length of the CDR3 is 12 residues. CDR3 in amino acids: CASSFSGSGYTF. For the CDR3, the DNA is TGTGCCAGCAGCTTTTCAGGGAGCGGCTACACCTTC.

This chain uses TRBV28 with TRBJ1-4; D call uncertain. CDR1 is MDHEN, CDR2 SYDVKM, per germline. The CDR3 is 14 amino acids. Between the trimmed V and J ends, which lost 1 base and 7 bases, there was a span of 10 bases. CDR3 protein: CASSLYRWAEKLFF. The DNA for the CDR3 is TGTGCCAGCAGTTTATACCGGTGGGCTGAAAAACTGTTTTTT.

This rearrangement joins TRBV11-1 to TRBJ1-1, with TRBD1 as a possible D gene (5 bases). V was shortened by 3 bases and J by 2 bases, with 16 bases between the two germline ends. This CDR3 comprises 16 residues. Germline CDR1 and CDR2: SGHAT and FQDESV (reference sequence). CDR3 sequence (DNA): TGTGCCAGCAGCTTGCTGGGGGGGGGAGGCAACACTGAAGCTTTCTTT. It codes for CASSLLGGGGNTEAFF.

The chain employs TRBV14 and TRBJ1-3; the D gene is possibly TRBD1 (5 bases). CDR1 and CDR2 from the germline V gene are SGHDN and FVKESK. CDR3 size: 15 residues. The ends were cut back, 4 bases at V and 0 bases at J, with 10 bases in the middle. CDR3 in DNA: TGTGCCAGCAGCCGGAGGGACCACTCTGGAAACACCATATATTTT. This codes for CASSRRDHSGNTIYF.

V and J are TRBV18 and TRBJ2-7; 7 bases map to TRBD1. The CDR3 totals 15 residues. Per germline, CDR1 KGHSH and CDR2 LQKENI. Trimming cost V 5 bases and J 3 bases; bases outside gene matches: 10. CDR3 region: CASSSRTGLHYEQYF. CDR3 bases: TGTGCCAGCTCATCACGGACAGGACTTCACTACGAGCAGTACTTC.